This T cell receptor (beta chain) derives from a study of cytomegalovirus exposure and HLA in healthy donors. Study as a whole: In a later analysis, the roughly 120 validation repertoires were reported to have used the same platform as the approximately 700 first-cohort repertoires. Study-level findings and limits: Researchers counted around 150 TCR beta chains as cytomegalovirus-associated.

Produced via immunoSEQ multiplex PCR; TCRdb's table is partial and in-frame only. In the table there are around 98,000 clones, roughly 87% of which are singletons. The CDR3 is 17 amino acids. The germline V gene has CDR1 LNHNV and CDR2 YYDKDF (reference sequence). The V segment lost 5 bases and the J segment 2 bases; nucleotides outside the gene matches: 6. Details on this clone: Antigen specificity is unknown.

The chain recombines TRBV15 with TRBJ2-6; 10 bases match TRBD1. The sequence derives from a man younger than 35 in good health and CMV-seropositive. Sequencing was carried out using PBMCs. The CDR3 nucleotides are TGTGCCACCAGCTTATACGGGACAGGGGCTGGGGCCAACGTCCTGACTTTC. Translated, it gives CATSLYGTGAGANVLTF.